One and the same sample provided the 29 T cell receptor beta chains below, sequenced in a study of cytomegalovirus exposure and HLA in healthy donors. Assay used: immunoSEQ multiplex PCR; TCRdb lists only in-frame clones, some missing. The table has about 240,000 clones, approximately 87% seen once. The sequenced material came from PBMCs. The receptors here all came from a man aged 18 to 35 in good health and CMV-seronegative.

The chain joins TRBV7-9 to TRBJ1-2; 7 bases line up with TRBD1. Per germline, CDR1 SEHNR and CDR2 FQNEAQ (reference sequence). The CDR3 is made up of 12 amino acids. J gave up 4 bases and V 5 bases, and 1 base lay outside the gene matches. CDR3 coding DNA: TGTGCCAGCAGCCGGGACAGCTATGGCTACACCTTC. This translates into CASSRDSYGYTF.

The rearrangement uses TRBV5-6 and TRBJ1-2, with D tentatively TRBD1 (5 bases). Germline V gives CDR1 SGHDT, CDR2 YYEEEE. Trimming stripped 1 base from V and 2 bases from J, with 18 bases between. The CDR3 extends over 17 amino acids. DNA for the CDR3: TGTGCCAGCAGCTTGTGGGCGGGACGGGACGAAAACTATGGCTACACCTTC. Protein product: CASSLWAGRDENYGYTF.

The chain employs TRBV27 and TRBJ1-2; D ambiguous. CDR1 MNHEY and CDR2 SMNVEV come from the germline V gene (reference sequence). The CDR3 is 13 residues long. V lost 3 bases to trimming and J lost 5 bases, with 10 bases between them. The CDR3 spells CASSFRVLYGYTF. The CDR3, as DNA: TGTGCCAGCAGTTTTCGGGTCCTTTATGGCTACACCTTC.

J is TRBJ2-7 and V is TRBV6-5; D might be TRBD2 (7 bases). Trimming pared 0 bases from V and 2 bases from J, leaving 14 bases between. From germline, CDR1 is MNHEY and CDR2 SVGAGI. The CDR3 runs 16 residues. This CDR3 is CASSYSRGRVAYEQYF. Here the CDR3 DNA reads TGTGCCAGCAGTTACTCGAGGGGGAGGGTGGCCTACGAGCAGTACTTC.

The rearrangement joins TRBV6-1 to TRBJ2-7; D may be TRBD2 (6 bases). The germline gives CDR1 MNHNS, CDR2 SASEGT. The CDR3 has 12 amino acids. V lost 4 bases and J 2 bases, leaving 6 bases between the germline ends. CDR3 region: CASSAGAYEQYF. Here the CDR3 DNA reads TGTGCCAGCAGTGCGGGAGCCTACGAGCAGTACTTC.

The J gene is TRBJ2-3, the V gene TRBV6-1, with D perhaps matching TRBD1 (6 bases). V lost 8 bases to trimming and J lost 6 bases, with 18 bases between them. CDR1 and CDR2 from the germline V gene are MNHNS and SASEGT. CDR3 size: 14 residues. The DNA for the CDR3 is TGTGCCAGCTCACTAGGGGGTTCGTGGGATACGCAGTATTTT. Its protein product is CASSLGGSWDTQYF.

The chain carries TRBV9 and TRBJ2-7; TRBD2 matches at 8 bases. Germline V lookup: CDR1 SGDLS, CDR2 YYNGEE. V shed 0 bases, J shed 7 bases, and the junction held 9 bases outside the gene matches. There are 15 residues in the CDR3. CDR3: CASSVDGTRIEEQYF. Written as DNA, the CDR3 is TGTGCCAGCAGCGTAGACGGGACTAGGATTGAGGAGCAGTACTTC.

With respect to this clone: The conserved closing phenylalanine or tryptophan is absent in this CDR3, likely reflecting a read error. The limits of the CDR3 on the DNA are not certain, so only TCRdb's listed CDR3 is given. This rearrangement joins TRBV2 to TRBJ2-4; the DNA was not compared with TRBD1, the D call given in the table. CDR1 and CDR2 (germline): SNHLY, FYNNEI. A total of 12 residues make up the CDR3, ends included. CDR3 sequence reads: CASSAGDRAPSA.

The CDR3 coding sequence is TGTGCCAGCAGCGACAATTCACCCGGGGGGAACCAGTACTTC. This encodes CASSDNSPGGNQYF. The chain carries TRBV7-2 and TRBJ2-5; 7 positions match TRBD2. This CDR3 has 14 residues. The ends lost 5 bases at V and 10 bases at J; junction bases unmatched: 13. Looked up from germline, CDR1 is SGHTA and CDR2 is FQGNSA.

The chain links TRBV5-4 to TRBJ2-5, with no clear D. V was clipped by 4 bases and J by 2 bases, with 12 bases between them. Germline-derived CDR1 and CDR2 are SGHNT and YYREEE (reference sequence). The CDR3 length is 14 residues. The CDR3 spells CASSPSSAQETQYF. CDR3 bases: TGTGCCAGCAGCCCTTCGAGCGCTCAAGAGACCCAGTACTTC.

The J gene is TRBJ2-1, the V gene TRBV27; 7 nucleotides match TRBD1. V was clipped by 5 bases and J by 3 bases; unmatched bases: 7. The CDR3 length is 15 residues. Germline values: CDR1 MNHEY, CDR2 SMNVEV (reference sequence). This chain's CDR3 is CASSAGTESYNEQFF. The CDR3 coding sequence is TGTGCCAGCAGTGCCGGGACAGAGAGCTACAATGAGCAGTTCTTC.

V usage is TRBV19 and J usage is TRBJ2-7; 7 bases are a match to TRBD1. V dropped 6 bases and J dropped 2; count of bases not matched to a gene: 7. This CDR3 comprises 14 residues. Germline CDR1 is LNHDA and CDR2 is SQIVND (reference sequence). The CDR3 nucleotides read TGTGCCAGTAGCCTCGGACAGGTGCCCTACGAGCAGTACTTC. This codes for CASSLGQVPYEQYF. The full variable domain, rest sourced from reference TRBV19 and TRBJ2-7, is DGGITQSPKYLFRKEGQNVTLSCEQNLNHDAMYWYRQDPGQGLRLIYYSQIVNDFQKGDIAEGYSVSREKKESFPLTVTSAQKNPTAFYLCASSLGQVPYEQYFGPGTRLTVT.

This chain connects TRBV5-1 to TRBJ2-7, with unresolved D. Trimming took off 1 base at V and 4 bases at J, with 18 bases between the two ends. Germline loops: CDR1 SGHRS, CDR2 YFSETQ. The CDR3 is made up of 16 amino acids. The CDR3 DNA sequence: TGCGCCAGCAGCTTGTATCAGACCCCCGAGGAGTACGAGCAGTACTTC. Protein: CASSLYQTPEEYEQYF.

This sequence joins TRBV4-3 and TRBJ1-5; perhaps TRBD1 as D (6 bases). Germline V lookup: CDR1 LGHNA, CDR2 YSLEER. The CDR3 totals 17 residues. Deletions cut 0 bases from V and 5 bases from J, with 17 bases between. Here the CDR3 DNA reads TGCGCCAGCAGCCAAGAGATTGTAGGGGGAGAGGATCAGCCCCAGCATTTT. This translates into CASSQEIVGGEDQPQHF.

A single count supports this clone. The chain links TRBV27 to TRBJ2-6; TRBD1 matches 9 bases. Per germline, CDR1 MNHEY and CDR2 SMNVEV (reference sequence). There are 19 residues in the CDR3. V dropped 0 bases and J dropped 0; count of bases not matched to a gene: 6. CDR3: CASSLSRTGDLSGANVLTF. CDR3 nucleotides: TGTGCCAGCAGTTTATCCCGGACAGGGGACCTCTCTGGGGCCAACGTCCTGACTTTC.

This clone was counted between two and nine times. The rearrangement joins TRBV27 to TRBJ1-5; no definite D call. There are 14 residues in the CDR3. Germline V CDR1 and CDR2: MNHEY, SMNVEV (reference sequence). V lost 3 bases and J 4 bases, leaving 10 bases between the germline ends. The CDR3 is CASSLVGGNQPQHF. DNA for the CDR3: TGTGCCAGCAGTTTGGTGGGAGGGAATCAGCCCCAGCATTTT.

The chain joins TRBV6-5 to TRBJ1-1; 11 bases agree with TRBD1. Germline values: CDR1 MNHEY, CDR2 SVGAGI. This CDR3 spans 16 amino acids. V shed 2 bases and J 5 bases; nucleotides not matched to a gene: 7. The CDR3 DNA reads as TGTGCCAGCAGTTACCTTTGGGACAGGGGGACGACTGAAGCTTTCTTT. Translating gives CASSYLWDRGTTEAFF.

The J gene is TRBJ2-3, the V gene TRBV27; 8 bases are a match to TRBD2. The CDR3 extends over 15 amino acids. The junction had 11 bases not matched to a gene; V was cut back by 5 bases and J by 7 bases. Germline CDR1 is MNHEY and CDR2 is SMNVEV (reference sequence). In nucleotides, the CDR3 is TGTGCCAGCAGTCTGACGGGGGGGCCTCTGAATACGCAGTATTTT. Translated: CASSLTGGPLNTQYF.

The V gene is TRBV16, the J gene TRBJ1-5; unclear D gene. Germline V CDR1 and CDR2: KGHSY, FQNENV. The V and J ends lost 2 bases and 3 bases respectively, with 5 bases between them. This CDR3 has 13 residues. The CDR3 DNA reads as TGTGCCAGCAGCCAACAGTCCAATCAGCCCCAGCATTTT. Translated, it gives CASSQQSNQPQHF.

J is TRBJ1-1 and V is TRBV5-1, with D tentatively TRBD1 (6 bases). The germline V gene encodes CDR1 SGHRS and CDR2 YFSETQ. Trimming cost V 6 bases and J 1 base, with 16 bases left between them. The CDR3 runs 15 residues. CDR3 protein: CASTRAGASNTEAFF. Here the CDR3 DNA reads TGCGCCAGCACAAGGGCAGGGGCTTCGAACACTGAAGCTTTCTTT.

This clone is medium-sized (0.01 to 0.1%) by share. The J gene is TRBJ1-2, the V gene TRBV4-1; D is uncertain. V was trimmed by 5 bases and J by 2 bases, leaving 21 bases between them. CDR1 and CDR2 (germline): MGHRA, YSYEKL. There are 17 residues in the CDR3. This chain's CDR3 is CASSSRTVGELNYGYTF. The CDR3, as DNA: TGCGCCAGCAGCTCACGGACTGTAGGAGAGCTCAACTATGGCTACACCTTC.

The chain is built from TRBV7-6 and TRBJ2-1, with TRBD2 matching 10 bases. The CDR3 sequence is 19 residues long. In germline, CDR1 is SGHVS, CDR2 FNYEAQ. V gave up 2 bases and J gave up 4 bases; unmatched junction bases: 14. CDR3 coding DNA: TGTGCCAGCAGCTTAAGCTTATTTCCTAGCGGGAGCGGGTACAATGAGCAGTTCTTC. Protein: CASSLSLFPSGSGYNEQFF.

In this sample, this clone turned up once. V gene TRBV28 combines with J gene TRBJ2-7; D is uncertain. From germline, CDR1 is MDHEN and CDR2 SYDVKM. The CDR3 contains 15 residues. Trimming stripped 5 bases from V and 4 bases from J, with 18 bases between. The CDR3 nucleotides are TGTGCCAGCAGTCTGAGGCTCACCCTAACTTACGAGCAGTACTTC. Its protein is CASSLRLTLTYEQYF.

This chain joins TRBV7-2 and TRBJ1-2, with 7 bases aligning to TRBD1. J gave up 6 bases and V 3 bases, and 7 bases lay outside the gene matches. Germline V lookup: CDR1 SGHTA, CDR2 FQGNSA. The CDR3 spans 14 residues. This CDR3 is CASSLKEGAHGYTF. Written as DNA, the CDR3 is TGTGCCAGCAGCTTGAAGGAGGGGGCGCATGGCTACACCTTC.

The rearrangement links TRBV10-3 to TRBJ2-3; 8 bases fit TRBD2. This CDR3 contains 14 residues. V lost 11 bases, J lost 4 bases, and 11 bases stayed unmatched. In germline, CDR1 is ENHRY, CDR2 SYGVKD. The chain's CDR3 is CAARQREIADTQYF. CDR3 nucleotide sequence: TGTGCCGCCCGCCAGCGGGAGATTGCAGATACGCAGTATTTT.

In this sample, this clone turned up a few times. The rearrangement links TRBV10-1 to TRBJ2-1; tentative D call: TRBD1 (6 bases). V was pared by 6 bases and J by 7 bases, with 13 bases between. Per germline, CDR1 WNHNN and CDR2 SYGVQD (reference sequence). The CDR3 has 13 residues. In DNA form, the CDR3 reads TGCGCCAGCAGCCCGACAGGAGGTAATGAGCAGTTCTTC. Its translation is CASSPTGGNEQFF.

The gene calls are TRBV12-5 and TRBJ2-4, with 15 bases fitting TRBD2. Germline loops: CDR1 LGHNT, CDR2 FRNRAP. V shed 5 bases and J 0 bases; nucleotides not matched to a gene: 5. This CDR3 has 18 amino acids. The CDR3, as DNA: TGTGCTAGTGGTCAAGGACTAGCGGGAGGGGGAGCCAAAAACATTCAGTACTTC. Translation gives CASGQGLAGGGAKNIQYF.

The chain is built from TRBV5-6 and TRBJ2-7, with 8 bases that match TRBD1. CDR1 is SGHDT and CDR2 is YYEEEE in the germline V gene. With V trimmed by 0 bases and J by 4 bases, 3 bases remained unmatched. This CDR3 is 14 amino acids long. This CDR3 is CASSLDRGWYEQYF. DNA of the CDR3: TGTGCCAGCAGCTTGGACAGGGGGTGGTACGAGCAGTACTTC.

V usage is TRBV5-1 and J usage is TRBJ1-2; D is unclear. Germline loops: CDR1 SGHRS, CDR2 YFSETQ. The CDR3 loop spans 15 amino acids. The germline V and J ends were trimmed by 3 bases and 6 bases, with 18 bases remaining between them. The DNA of the CDR3 is TGCGCCAGCAGCTCCCCTTCCGGGAGCGGGGATGGCTACACCTTC. Protein: CASSSPSGSGDGYTF.